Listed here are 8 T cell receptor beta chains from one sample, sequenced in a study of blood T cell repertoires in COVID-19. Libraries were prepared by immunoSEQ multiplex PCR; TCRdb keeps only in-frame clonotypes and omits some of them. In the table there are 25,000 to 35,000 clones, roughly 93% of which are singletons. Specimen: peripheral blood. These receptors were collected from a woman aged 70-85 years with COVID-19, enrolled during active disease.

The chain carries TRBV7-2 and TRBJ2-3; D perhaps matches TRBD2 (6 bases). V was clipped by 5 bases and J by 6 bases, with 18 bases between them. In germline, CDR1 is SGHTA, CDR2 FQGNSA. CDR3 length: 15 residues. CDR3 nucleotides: TGTGCCAGCAGCGGGCTATGGGGGGTAGCTGATACGCAGTATTTT. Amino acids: CASSGLWGVADTQYF.

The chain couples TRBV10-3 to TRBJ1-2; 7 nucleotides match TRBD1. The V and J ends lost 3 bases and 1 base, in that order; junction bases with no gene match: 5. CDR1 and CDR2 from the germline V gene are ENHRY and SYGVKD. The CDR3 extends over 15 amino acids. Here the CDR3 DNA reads TGTGCCATCAGTGACGGACAGGACCATAACTATGGCTACACCTTC. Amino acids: CAISDGQDHNYGYTF.

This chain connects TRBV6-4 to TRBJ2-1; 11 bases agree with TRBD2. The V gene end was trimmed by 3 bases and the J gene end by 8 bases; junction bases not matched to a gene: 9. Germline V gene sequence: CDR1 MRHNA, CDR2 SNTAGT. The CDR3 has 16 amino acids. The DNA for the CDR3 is TGTGCCAGCAGTGAATCCGGGACTAGCGGTAGTGATGAGCAGTTCTTC. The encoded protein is CASSESGTSGSDEQFF.

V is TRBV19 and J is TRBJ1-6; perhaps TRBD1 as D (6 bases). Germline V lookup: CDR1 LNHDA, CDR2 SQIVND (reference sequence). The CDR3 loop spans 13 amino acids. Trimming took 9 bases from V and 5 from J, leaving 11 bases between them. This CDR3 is CASSRDNNSPLHF. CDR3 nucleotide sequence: TGTGCCAGCTCCCGGGACAATAATTCACCCCTCCACTTT.

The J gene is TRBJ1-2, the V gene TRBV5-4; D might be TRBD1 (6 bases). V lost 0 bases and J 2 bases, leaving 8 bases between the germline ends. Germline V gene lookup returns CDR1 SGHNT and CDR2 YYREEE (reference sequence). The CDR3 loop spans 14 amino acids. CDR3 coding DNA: TGTGCCAGCAGCTTGGAAGACAGGAACTATGGCTACACCTTC. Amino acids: CASSLEDRNYGYTF.

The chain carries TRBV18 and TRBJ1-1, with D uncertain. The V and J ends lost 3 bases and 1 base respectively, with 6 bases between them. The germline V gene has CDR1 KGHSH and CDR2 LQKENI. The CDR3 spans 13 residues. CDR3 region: CASSPSGNTEAFF. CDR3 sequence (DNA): TGTGCCAGCTCACCGTCCGGGAACACTGAAGCTTTCTTT.

CDR3 in amino acids: CASSVELAGGTDTQYF. CDR3 nucleotide sequence: TGTGCCAGCAGCGTAGAACTAGCGGGAGGCACAGATACGCAGTATTTT. V gene TRBV9 combines with J gene TRBJ2-3; 11 nucleotides agree with TRBD2. CDR3 length: 16 amino acids. The ends lost 0 bases at V and 1 base at J; junction bases unmatched: 1. Looked up from germline, CDR1 is SGDLS and CDR2 is YYNGEE.

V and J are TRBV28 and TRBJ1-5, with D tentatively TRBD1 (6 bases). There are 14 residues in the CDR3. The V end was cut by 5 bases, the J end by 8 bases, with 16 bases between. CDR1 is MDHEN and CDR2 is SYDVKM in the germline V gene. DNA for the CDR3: TGTGCCAGCAGTCCTCCGACAGGTCCGAAGCCCCAGCATTTT. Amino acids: CASSPPTGPKPQHF.